These T cell receptor beta chains were read from a single sample in a study of T-cell memory formation after mild COVID-19. TCRdb re-called the 5' RACE reads with MiXCR, one entry per CDR3 protein. The sample holds roughly 35,000 distinct CDR3 sequences, under 25% seen once. Sequenced material: PBMCs or a T cell subset sorted from them (not recorded which). Every receptor here comes from an adult who had mild COVID-19 (a few samples of this study predate the infection). Cell type and time point are not known. Both conserved end residues are part of each CDR3.

j_call,v_call,cdr3_aa
TRBJ1-2,TRBV9,CASSADSLGGYTF
TRBJ2-7,TRBV19,CASSIQRGPYEQYF
TRBJ2-7,TRBV10-3,CAISGQFYEQYF
TRBJ2-1,TRBV7-3,CASSSGLAGRGDEQFF
TRBJ1-1,TRBV20-1,CSARDRWFPRRDPLGAFF
TRBJ1-1,TRBV9,CASSTRQGAKAFF
TRBJ1-1,TRBV7-9,CASSFLSTEAFF
TRBJ2-2,TRBV6-1,CASSEVGHKELFF
TRBJ1-2,TRBV7-6,CASSLDRAYGYTF
TRBJ2-1,TRBV2,CASELASEQFF
TRBJ2-5,TRBV18,CASSRGLEETQYF
TRBJ2-7,TRBV12-3/TRBV12-4,CASSLVGAAYEQYF
TRBJ2-7,TRBV12-3/TRBV12-4,CASSHPSGAYEQYF
TRBJ1-5,TRBV7-8,CASSAANQPQHF
TRBJ2-1,TRBV12-3/TRBV12-4,CASSFTPLDAEQFF
TRBJ2-2,TRBV4-3,CASSQAGQGSNTGELFF
TRBJ2-7,TRBV5-1,CASRFSGRGDEQYF
TRBJ1-5,TRBV3-1,CASSQGFSNQPQHF